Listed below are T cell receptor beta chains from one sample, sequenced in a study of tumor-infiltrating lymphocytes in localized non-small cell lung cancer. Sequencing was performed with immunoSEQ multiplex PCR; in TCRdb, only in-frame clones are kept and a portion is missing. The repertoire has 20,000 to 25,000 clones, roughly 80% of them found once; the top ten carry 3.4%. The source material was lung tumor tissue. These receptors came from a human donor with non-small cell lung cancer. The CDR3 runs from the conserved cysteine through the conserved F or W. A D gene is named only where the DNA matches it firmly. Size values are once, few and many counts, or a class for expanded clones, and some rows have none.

CDR3aa: CSAAAGDTQYF
CDR3nt: TGCAGTGCTGCAGCGGGAGATACGCAGTATTTT
d_gene: NA
abundance: few
j_gene: TRBJ2-3
v_gene: TRBV20-1

CDR3aa: CSARGTNEQFF
CDR3nt: TGCAGTGCTAGGGGGACGAATGAGCAGTTCTTC
d_gene: NA
abundance: NA
j_gene: TRBJ2-1
v_gene: TRBV20-1

CDR3aa: CATSKTEREGEQFF
CDR3nt: TGTGCCACCAGCAAGACTGAGCGGGAAGGCGAGCAGTTCTTC
d_gene: TRBD2
abundance: once
j_gene: TRBJ2-1
v_gene: TRBV15

CDR3aa: CASSGTRQETQYF
CDR3nt: TGTGCCAGCAGCGGGACTAGACAAGAGACCCAGTACTTC
d_gene: TRBD2
abundance: once
j_gene: TRBJ2-5
v_gene: TRBV9

CDR3aa: CAISESAGYEQYF
CDR3nt: TGTGCCATCAGTGAGTCCGCAGGGTACGAGCAGTACTTC
d_gene: NA
abundance: NA
j_gene: TRBJ2-7
v_gene: TRBV10-3

CDR3aa: CASSRERNTEAFF
CDR3nt: TGCGCCAGCAGCCGGGAAAGAAACACTGAAGCTTTCTTT
d_gene: NA
abundance: NA
j_gene: TRBJ1-1
v_gene: TRBV4-1

CDR3aa: CASSSGQGRGGYTF
CDR3nt: TGTGCCAGCAGTTCCGGACAGGGCCGAGGAGGCTACACCTTC
d_gene: TRBD1
abundance: medium-sized
j_gene: TRBJ1-2
v_gene: TRBV6-5

CDR3aa: CAISEGLQGNYGYTF
CDR3nt: TGTGCCATCAGTGAGGGGTTACAGGGGAACTATGGCTACACCTTC
d_gene: TRBD1
abundance: medium-sized
j_gene: TRBJ1-2
v_gene: TRBV10-3

CDR3aa: CASSPPGHAYGYTF
CDR3nt: TGTGCCAGCAGCCCCCCGGGACACGCTTATGGCTACACCTTC
d_gene: NA
abundance: NA
j_gene: TRBJ1-2
v_gene: TRBV7-2

CDR3aa: CASSYGSSSGNTIYF
CDR3nt: TGTGCCAGCAGCTATGGTTCTAGCTCTGGAAACACCATATATTTT
d_gene: NA
abundance: NA
j_gene: TRBJ1-3
v_gene: TRBV7-9

CDR3aa: CASSSGTQQFF
CDR3nt: TGTGCCAGCAGCTCAGGGACCCAGCAGTTCTTC
d_gene: NA
abundance: NA
j_gene: TRBJ2-1
v_gene: TRBV7-2

CDR3aa: CASSLPVIYGYTF
CDR3nt: TGTGCCAGCAGCTTACCCGTTATCTATGGCTACACCTTC
d_gene: NA
abundance: NA
j_gene: TRBJ1-2
v_gene: TRBV7-9

CDR3aa: CASSNRDRGGYEQYF
CDR3nt: TGTGCCAGCAGCAACCGGGACAGGGGTGGCTACGAGCAGTACTTC
d_gene: TRBD1
abundance: once
j_gene: TRBJ2-7
v_gene: TRBV7-2

CDR3aa: CASSQEWEVYNEQFF
CDR3nt: TGCGCCAGCAGCCAAGAGTGGGAGGTGTACAATGAGCAGTTCTTC
d_gene: NA
abundance: NA
j_gene: TRBJ2-1
v_gene: TRBV4-3

CDR3aa: CAISQEGYTEAFF
CDR3nt: TGTGCCATCAGCCAGGAAGGTTACACTGAAGCTTTCTTT
d_gene: NA
abundance: NA
j_gene: TRBJ1-1
v_gene: TRBV10-3

CDR3aa: CASSWGTSGRVEQYF
CDR3nt: TGCGCCAGCAGCTGGGGGACTAGCGGGAGAGTCGAGCAGTACTTC
d_gene: TRBD2
abundance: NA
j_gene: TRBJ2-7
v_gene: TRBV5-1

CDR3aa: CASSLGGREETQYF
CDR3nt: TGTGCCAGCAGCTTAGGGGGGCGGGAAGAGACCCAGTACTTC
d_gene: NA
abundance: NA
j_gene: TRBJ2-5
v_gene: TRBV7-7

CDR3aa: CATSFSGSSPGANVLTF
CDR3nt: TGTGCCACCAGTTTTTCTGGATCGTCGCCTGGGGCCAACGTCCTGACTTTC
d_gene: NA
abundance: NA
j_gene: TRBJ2-6
v_gene: TRBV15

CDR3aa: CASSLEGTYEQYF
CDR3nt: TGCGCCAGCAGCTTGGAAGGTACCTACGAGCAGTACTTC
d_gene: NA
abundance: NA
j_gene: TRBJ2-7
v_gene: TRBV5-1

CDR3aa: CATSRGFQAVEETQYF
CDR3nt: TGCGCCACCTCAAGAGGCTTCCAGGCAGTCGAAGAGACCCAGTACTTC
d_gene: NA
abundance: NA
j_gene: TRBJ2-5
v_gene: TRBV4-1

CDR3aa: CASSVDRGGTDTQYF
CDR3nt: TGTGCCAGCAGTGTAGACAGGGGGGGCACAGATACGCAGTATTTT
d_gene: TRBD1
abundance: medium-sized
j_gene: TRBJ2-3
v_gene: TRBV27

CDR3aa: CATSFGTSKDTQYF
CDR3nt: TGTGCCACCAGCTTCGGGACTAGTAAAGATACGCAGTATTTT
d_gene: TRBD2
abundance: NA
j_gene: TRBJ2-3
v_gene: TRBV15

CDR3aa: CAWTGPSSYEQYF
CDR3nt: TGTGCCTGGACCGGACCGAGCTCCTACGAGCAGTACTTC
d_gene: NA
abundance: NA
j_gene: TRBJ2-7
v_gene: TRBV30

CDR3aa: CASSPPGGRLDTQYF
CDR3nt: TGTGCCAGCAGTCCCCCCGGCGGGAGATTAGATACGCAGTATTTT
d_gene: TRBD2
abundance: NA
j_gene: TRBJ2-3
v_gene: TRBV28